This T cell receptor beta chain was recovered during a study of blood T cells in healthy people across ages. Sample-barcoded 5' priming and a J-beta primer mix drove a second PCR of roughly 7 to 11 cycles. A template-switch adaptor that had 12 random nucleotides put a tag on each cDNA molecule. One entry per CDR3 protein results from TCRdb running MiXCR on the 5' RACE reads. The table lists around 1.5 million distinct CDR3 sequences, approximately 40% of them singletons. This CDR3 contains 13 residues. Trimming removed 3 bases from V and 6 bases from J, with 9 bases in between. Germline V gene sequence: CDR1 SGHTA, CDR2 FQGNSA.

This clonotype was obtained from a woman aged 18 to 35 in good health. The rearrangement joins TRBV7-2 to TRBJ1-5; D gene unclear. The sample consisted of blood. The CDR3 reads CASSFSELQPQHF. DNA for the CDR3: TGTGCCAGCAGCTTTTCCGAGCTTCAGCCCCAGCATTTT.